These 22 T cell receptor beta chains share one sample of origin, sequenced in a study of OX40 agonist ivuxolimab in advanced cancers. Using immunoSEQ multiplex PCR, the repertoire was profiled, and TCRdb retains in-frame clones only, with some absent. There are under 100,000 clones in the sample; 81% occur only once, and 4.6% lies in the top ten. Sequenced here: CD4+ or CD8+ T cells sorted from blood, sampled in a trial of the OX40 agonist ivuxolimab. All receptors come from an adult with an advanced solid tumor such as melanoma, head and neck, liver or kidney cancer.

This CDR3 is CASSLLQGPSGYTF. The CDR3 region has the DNA TGCGCCAGCAGCTTGCTCCAGGGTCCATCTGGCTACACCTTC. The V and J genes are TRBV5-1 and TRBJ1-2; D might be TRBD1 (5 bases). The germline gives CDR1 SGHRS, CDR2 YFSETQ. Trimming took off 1 base at V and 7 bases at J, with 14 bases between the two ends. This CDR3 region has 14 residues.

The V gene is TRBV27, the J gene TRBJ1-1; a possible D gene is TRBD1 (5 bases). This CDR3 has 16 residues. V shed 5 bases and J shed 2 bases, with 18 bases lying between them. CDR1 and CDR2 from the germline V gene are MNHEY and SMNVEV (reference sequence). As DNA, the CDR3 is TGTGCCAGCAGTAAAAGCAACCGTGGGGCAAACACTGAAGCTTTCTTT. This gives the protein CASSKSNRGANTEAFF.

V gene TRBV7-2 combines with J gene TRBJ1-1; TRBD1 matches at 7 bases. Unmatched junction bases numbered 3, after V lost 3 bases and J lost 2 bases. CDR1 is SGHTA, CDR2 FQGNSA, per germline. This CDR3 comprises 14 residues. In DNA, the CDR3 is TGTGCCAGCAGCTTGAGACAGGGTAACACTGAAGCTTTCTTT. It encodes CASSLRQGNTEAFF.

The chain's CDR3 is CASSQIPGQGAYEQYF. In DNA, the CDR3 is TGCGCCAGCAGCCAAATCCCGGGACAGGGGGCCTACGAGCAGTACTTC. V gene TRBV4-1 combines with J gene TRBJ2-7; 11 nucleotides agree with TRBD1. The CDR3 spans 16 residues. From germline, CDR1 is MGHRA and CDR2 YSYEKL. Trimming took 2 bases from V and 2 from J; bases not matched to a gene: 5.

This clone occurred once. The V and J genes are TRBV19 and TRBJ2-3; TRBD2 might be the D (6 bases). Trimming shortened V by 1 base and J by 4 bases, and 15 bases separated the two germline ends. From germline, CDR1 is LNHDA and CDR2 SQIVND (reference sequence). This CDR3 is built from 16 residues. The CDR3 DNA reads TGTGCCAGTAGTATAGGGCTGGGAGGTGGAGCAGATACGCAGTATTTT. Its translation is CASSIGLGGGADTQYF.

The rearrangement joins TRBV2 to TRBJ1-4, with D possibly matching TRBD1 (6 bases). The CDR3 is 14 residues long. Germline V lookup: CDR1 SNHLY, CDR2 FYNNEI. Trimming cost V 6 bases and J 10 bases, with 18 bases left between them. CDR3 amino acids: CASREDSGGGKLFF. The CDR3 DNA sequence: TGTGCCAGCAGAGAGGACAGCGGAGGGGGAAAACTGTTTTTT.

In DNA form, the CDR3 reads TGTGCCAGCAGCGACAGGGCATCTGGAAACACCATATATTTT. This translates into CASSDRASGNTIYF. This chain connects TRBV11-3 to TRBJ1-3; 7 bases map to TRBD1. This CDR3 spans 14 amino acids. V lost 5 bases, J lost 1 base, and 2 bases stayed unmatched. CDR1 SGHNT and CDR2 YENEEA come from the germline V gene.

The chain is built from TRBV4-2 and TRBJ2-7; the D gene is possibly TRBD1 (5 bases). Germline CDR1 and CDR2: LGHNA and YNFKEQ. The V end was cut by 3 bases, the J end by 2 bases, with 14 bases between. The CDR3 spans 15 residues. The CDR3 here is CASSQTQGIPYEQYF. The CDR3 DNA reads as TGTGCCAGCAGCCAGACTCAGGGAATCCCCTACGAGCAGTACTTC.

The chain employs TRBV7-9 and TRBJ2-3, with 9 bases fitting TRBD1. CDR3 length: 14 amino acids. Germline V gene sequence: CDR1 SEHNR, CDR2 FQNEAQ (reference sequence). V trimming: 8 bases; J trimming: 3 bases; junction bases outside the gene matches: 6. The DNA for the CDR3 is TGTGCCAGCCACACCGGACAGGGGACAGATACGCAGTATTTT. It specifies CASHTGQGTDTQYF.

This chain's CDR3 is CASSIQGHDTEAFF. The CDR3 region has the DNA TGTGCCAGTAGTATACAGGGGCATGACACTGAAGCTTTCTTT. The chain uses TRBV19 and TRBJ1-1; a possible D gene is TRBD1 (6 bases). With 2 bases removed from V and 3 bases from J, the gap between germline ends came to 10 bases. Germline V gene sequence: CDR1 LNHDA, CDR2 SQIVND (reference sequence). The CDR3 is made up of 14 amino acids. Full variable domain (missing parts from reference TRBV19 and TRBJ1-1): DGGITQSPKYLFRKEGQNVTLSCEQNLNHDAMYWYRQDPGQGLRLIYYSQIVNDFQKGDIAEGYSVSREKKESFPLTVTSAQKNPTAFYLCASSIQGHDTEAFFGQGTRLTVV.

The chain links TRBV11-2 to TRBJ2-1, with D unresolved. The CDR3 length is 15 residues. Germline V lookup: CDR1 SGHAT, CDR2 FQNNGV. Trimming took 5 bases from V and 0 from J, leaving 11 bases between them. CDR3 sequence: CASSPRRISYNEQFF. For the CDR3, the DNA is TGTGCCAGCAGCCCTAGACGTATCTCCTACAATGAGCAGTTCTTC. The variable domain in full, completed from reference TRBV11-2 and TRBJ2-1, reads EAGVAQSPRYKIIEKRQSVAFWCNPISGHATLYWYQQILGQGPKLLIQFQNNGVVDDSQLPKDRFSAERLKGVDSTLKIQPAKLEDSAVYLCASSPRRISYNEQFFGPGTRLTVL.

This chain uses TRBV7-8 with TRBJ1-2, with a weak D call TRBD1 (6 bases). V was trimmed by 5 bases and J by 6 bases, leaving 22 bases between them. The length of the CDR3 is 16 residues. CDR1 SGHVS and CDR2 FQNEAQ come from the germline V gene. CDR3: CASSPLINGGGDGYTF. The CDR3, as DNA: TGTGCCAGCAGCCCCCTTATTAACGGGGGCGGCGATGGCTACACCTTC.

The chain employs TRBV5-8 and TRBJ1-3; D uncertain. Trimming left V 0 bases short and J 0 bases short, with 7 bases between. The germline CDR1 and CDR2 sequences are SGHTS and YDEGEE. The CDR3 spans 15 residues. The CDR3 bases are TGTGCCAGCAGCTTGGGCACAGTCTCTGGAAACACCATATATTTT. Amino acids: CASSLGTVSGNTIYF. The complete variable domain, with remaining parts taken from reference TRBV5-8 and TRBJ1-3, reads EAGVTQSPTHLIKTRGQQATLRCSPISGHTSVYWYQQALGLGLQFLLWYDEGEERNRGNFPPRFSGRQFPNYSSELNVNALELEDSALYLCASSLGTVSGNTIYFGEGSWLTVV.

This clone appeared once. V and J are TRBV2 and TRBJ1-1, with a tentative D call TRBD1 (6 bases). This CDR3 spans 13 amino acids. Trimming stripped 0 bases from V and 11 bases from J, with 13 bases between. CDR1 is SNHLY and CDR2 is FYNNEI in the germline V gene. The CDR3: CASSEARGAGAFF. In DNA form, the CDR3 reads TGTGCCAGCAGTGAAGCACGGGGGGCGGGTGCTTTCTTT.

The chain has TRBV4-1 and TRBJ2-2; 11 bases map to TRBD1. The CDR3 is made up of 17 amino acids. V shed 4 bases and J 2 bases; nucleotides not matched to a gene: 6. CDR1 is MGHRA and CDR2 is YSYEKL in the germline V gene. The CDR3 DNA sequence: TGCGCCAGCAGCCGTCTCGGGACAGGGGGAAACACCGGGGAGCTGTTTTTT. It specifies CASSRLGTGGNTGELFF.

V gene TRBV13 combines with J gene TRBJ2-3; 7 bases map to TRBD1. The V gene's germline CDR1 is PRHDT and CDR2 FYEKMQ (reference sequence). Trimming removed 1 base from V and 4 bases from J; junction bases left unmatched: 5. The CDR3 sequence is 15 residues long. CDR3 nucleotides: TGTGCCAGCAGCTTAGAGGGGGCGAGGTCAGATACGCAGTATTTT. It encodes CASSLEGARSDTQYF. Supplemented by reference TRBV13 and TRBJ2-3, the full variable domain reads AAGVIQSPRHLIKEKRETATLKCYPIPRHDTVYWYQQGPGQDPQFLISFYEKMQSDKGSIPDRFSAQQFSDYHSELNMSSLELGDSALYFCASSLEGARSDTQYFGPGTRLTVL.

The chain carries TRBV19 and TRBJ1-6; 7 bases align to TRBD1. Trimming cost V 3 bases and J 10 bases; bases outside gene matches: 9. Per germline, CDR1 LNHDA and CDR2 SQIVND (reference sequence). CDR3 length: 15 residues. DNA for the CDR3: TGTGCCAGTAGTATTAACGACAGGGTGTGGTCACCCCTCCACTTT. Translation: CASSINDRVWSPLHF.

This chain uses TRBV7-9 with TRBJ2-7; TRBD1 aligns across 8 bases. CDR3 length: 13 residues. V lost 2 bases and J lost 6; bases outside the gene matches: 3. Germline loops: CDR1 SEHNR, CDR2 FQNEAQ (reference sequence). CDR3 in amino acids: CASSLQGAVEQYF. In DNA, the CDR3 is TGTGCCAGCAGCTTACAGGGGGCCGTCGAGCAGTACTTC.

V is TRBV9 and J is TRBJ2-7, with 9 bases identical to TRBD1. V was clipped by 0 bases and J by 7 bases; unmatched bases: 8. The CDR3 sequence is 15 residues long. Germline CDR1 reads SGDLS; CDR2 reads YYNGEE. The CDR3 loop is CASSVELGQGGEQYF. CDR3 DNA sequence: TGTGCCAGCAGCGTAGAACTGGGACAGGGTGGAGAGCAGTACTTC.

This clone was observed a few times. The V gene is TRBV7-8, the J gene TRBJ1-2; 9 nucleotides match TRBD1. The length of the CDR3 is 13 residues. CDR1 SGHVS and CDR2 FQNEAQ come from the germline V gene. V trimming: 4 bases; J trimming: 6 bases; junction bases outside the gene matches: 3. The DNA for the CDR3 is TGTGCCAGCAGCTACGGGACAGGGCATGGCTACACCTTC. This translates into CASSYGTGHGYTF.

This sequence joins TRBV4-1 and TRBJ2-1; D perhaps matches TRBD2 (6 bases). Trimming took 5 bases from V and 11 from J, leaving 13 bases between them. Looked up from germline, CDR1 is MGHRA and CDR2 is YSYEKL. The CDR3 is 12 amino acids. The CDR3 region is CASSTTGVKQFF. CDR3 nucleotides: TGCGCCAGCAGCACAACGGGAGTAAAGCAGTTCTTC.

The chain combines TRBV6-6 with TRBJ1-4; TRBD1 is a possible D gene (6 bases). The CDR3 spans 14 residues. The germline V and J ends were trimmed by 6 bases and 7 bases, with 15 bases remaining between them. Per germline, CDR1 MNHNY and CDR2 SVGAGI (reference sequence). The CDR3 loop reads CASSPRGESEKLFF. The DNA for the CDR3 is TGTGCCAGCAGCCCCAGGGGAGAAAGTGAAAAACTGTTTTTT.